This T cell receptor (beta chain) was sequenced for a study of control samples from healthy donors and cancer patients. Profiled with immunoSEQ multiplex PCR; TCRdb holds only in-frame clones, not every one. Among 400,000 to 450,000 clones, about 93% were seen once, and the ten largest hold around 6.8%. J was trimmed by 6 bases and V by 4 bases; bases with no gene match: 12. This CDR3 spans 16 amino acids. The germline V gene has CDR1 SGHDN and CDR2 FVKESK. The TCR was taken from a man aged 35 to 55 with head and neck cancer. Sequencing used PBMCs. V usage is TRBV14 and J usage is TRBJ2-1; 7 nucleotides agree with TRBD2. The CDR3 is CASSLFGRTRGNEQFF. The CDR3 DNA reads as TGTGCCAGCAGCCTTTTCGGGAGGACCCGAGGCAATGAGCAGTTCTTC.